This T cell receptor beta chain was sequenced for a study of T cell responses to AZD1222 COVID-19 vaccine. Across the study: Pooling of second doses given at about 4 or about 12 weeks was done. Overall study results and limits: The CD4 TCRs associated with vaccination extended across spike and predominated at 160-218 and 743-854. It was only after the peak T cell response that any repertoires were sampled. Nearly half of spike-specific TCRs reportedly go after variant regions that carry no mutations.

Here immunoSEQ multiplex PCR was the method, and the copy in TCRdb shows in-frame clones only, minus some. In the table there are some 140,000 clones, over 65% of which are singletons. A remark on this clone: Its antigen is unknown.

Unmatched junction bases numbered 11, after V lost 4 bases and J lost 4 bases. CDR1 and CDR2 from the germline V gene are SGHRS and YFSETQ. The CDR3 has 16 residues. The receptor's source is an adult in good health. The chain joins TRBV5-1 to TRBJ1-1; TRBD1 aligns across 9 bases. The specimen was peripheral blood, collected on day 0 of AZD1222 vaccination. Here the CDR3 DNA reads TGCGCCAGCAGCGTCCGGGACAGGGTATCGAGCACTGAAGCTTTCTTT. Translation: CASSVRDRVSSTEAFF.